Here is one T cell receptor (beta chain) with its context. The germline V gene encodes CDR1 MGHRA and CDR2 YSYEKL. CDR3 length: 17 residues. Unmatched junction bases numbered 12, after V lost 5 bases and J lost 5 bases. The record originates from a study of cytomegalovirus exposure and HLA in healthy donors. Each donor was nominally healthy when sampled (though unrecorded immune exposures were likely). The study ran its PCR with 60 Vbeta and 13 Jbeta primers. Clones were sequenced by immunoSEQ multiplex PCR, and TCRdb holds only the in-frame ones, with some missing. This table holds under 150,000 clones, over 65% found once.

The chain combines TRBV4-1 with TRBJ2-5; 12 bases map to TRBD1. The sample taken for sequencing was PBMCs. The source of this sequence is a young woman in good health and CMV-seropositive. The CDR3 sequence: CASSAEPGTGGGETQYF. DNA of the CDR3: TGCGCCAGCAGCGCGGAACCCGGGACAGGGGGCGGGGAGACCCAGTACTTC.